This T cell receptor (beta chain) is drawn from a study of cytomegalovirus exposure and HLA in healthy donors. The PCR made use of 60 Vbeta and 13 Jbeta primers. TCRdb's copy holds only in-frame clones and misses some; the assay was immunoSEQ multiplex PCR. Of roughly 150,000 clones in the sample, 73% were seen once. As concerns this clone: What it binds is unknown.

Study-wide points: Most subjects' HLA-A and HLA-B alleles were reportedly predicted from TCR beta sequences. In vitro assays verified that a few CMV-associated chains recognized CMV antigens specifically.

The receptor was isolated from a woman aged 18-29 years in good health and CMV-seropositive. Specimen: PBMCs.

The CDR3 bases are TGTGCCAGCAGTTACGACGGGGTTTCGGACATTCAGTACTTC. Translating gives CASSYDGVSDIQYF. The rearrangement uses TRBV6-5 and TRBJ2-4; perhaps TRBD2 as D (5 bases). This CDR3 has 14 residues. Looked up from germline, CDR1 is MNHEY and CDR2 is SVGAGI. Trimming removed 2 bases at V and 8 bases at J, with 13 bases between.